Following are 25 T cell receptor beta chains from one sample sequenced in a study of Ad26.COV2.S vaccination and SARS-CoV-2 variants. TCRdb keeps only in-frame clones here, not all; method: immunoSEQ multiplex PCR. This sample has a few hundred thousand clones, with less than 95% found just once. Treatment: around 19 received Ad26.COV2.S at low or high dose, single or two shots; 5 received placebo; per-sample allocation not given. Each sample was drawn 63 days after the first injection (of vaccine or placebo). This specimen consisted of peripheral blood, obtained in a trial of Ad26.COV2.S vaccine versus placebo. These receptors came from a person between 18 and 65 years old who received the Ad26.COV2.S COVID-19 vaccine or a placebo.

The CDR3 DNA sequence: TGTGCCAGCAGCCCGGGGGGGAACACCGGGGAGCTGTTTTTT. Translated: CASSPGGNTGELFF. This chain uses TRBV11-1 with TRBJ2-2; TRBD2 matches 7 bases. The CDR3 has 14 residues. Losses at the gene ends were 5 bases for V and 1 base for J; bases not matched to a gene: 1. Germline loops: CDR1 SGHAT, CDR2 FQDESV (reference sequence).

This chain connects TRBV5-1 to TRBJ2-3; D unresolved. Germline lookup yields CDR1 SGHRS and CDR2 YFSETQ. The ends were cut back, 6 bases at V and 2 bases at J, with 13 bases in the middle. The CDR3 contains 14 residues. The CDR3 here is CASTPQRNTDTQYF. Here the CDR3 DNA reads TGCGCCAGCACCCCCCAGCGAAACACAGATACGCAGTATTTT.

The genes are TRBV30 and TRBJ2-6; the match to TRBD1 covers 11 bases. With 1 base clipped from V and 2 bases from J, the junction kept 4 bases outside the gene matches. The V gene's germline CDR1 is GTSNPN and CDR2 SVGIG (reference sequence). CDR3 length equals 17 residues. CDR3: CAWSAGQGATGANVLTF. The DNA of the CDR3 is TGTGCCTGGAGTGCCGGACAGGGGGCTACTGGGGCCAACGTCCTGACTTTC.

The gene calls are TRBV27 and TRBJ1-1; D not resolved. This CDR3 is built from 13 residues. Germline CDR1 reads MNHEY; CDR2 reads SMNVEV (reference sequence). Trimming pared 5 bases from V and 5 bases from J, leaving 12 bases between. CDR3 nucleotide sequence: TGTGCCAGCAGTGCAAATATCGGGACTGAAGCTTTCTTT. Its protein product is CASSANIGTEAFF.

The gene calls are TRBV7-9 and TRBJ2-7, with D unclear. Between the trimmed V and J ends, which lost 1 base and 6 bases, there was a span of 10 bases. The CDR3 totals 13 residues. Germline V gene data show CDR1 as SEHNR and CDR2 as FQNEAQ (reference sequence). CDR3 amino acids: CASSLDTFREQYF. The CDR3 region has the DNA TGTGCCAGCAGCTTAGACACATTTCGCGAGCAGTACTTC.

This clone was picked up one time. This chain connects TRBV6-1 to TRBJ2-3, with D hard to call. This CDR3 is 12 amino acids long. CDR1 is MNHNS and CDR2 is SASEGT in the germline V gene. The V end was cut by 2 bases, the J end by 6 bases, with 6 bases between. CDR3 nucleotide sequence: TGTGCCAGCAGTGAACTGACTGATACGCAGTATTTT. It specifies CASSELTDTQYF.

This clone appeared a single time. The gene calls are TRBV5-6 and TRBJ2-1; D gene uncertain. Germline V gene sequence: CDR1 SGHDT, CDR2 YYEEEE. The V end was cut by 4 bases, the J end by 7 bases, with 9 bases between. The CDR3 contains 12 residues. The CDR3 loop reads CASSPGPNEQFF. The DNA for the CDR3 is TGTGCCAGCAGCCCTGGACCGAATGAGCAGTTCTTC.

This CDR3 reads CASRVDGQYGYTF. Here the CDR3 DNA reads TGTGCCAGCAGAGTGGACGGGCAGTATGGCTACACCTTC. J is TRBJ1-2 and V is TRBV7-9; no clear D. Between the trimmed V and J ends, which lost 6 bases and 5 bases, there was a span of 13 bases. The germline V gene has CDR1 SEHNR and CDR2 FQNEAQ (reference sequence). CDR3 length equals 13 residues.

This chain links TRBV5-1 with TRBJ2-1; 12 nucleotides line up with TRBD2. Germline V gene data show CDR1 as SGHRS and CDR2 as YFSETQ. V gave up 3 bases and J gave up 8 bases; unmatched junction bases: 6. CDR3 size: 15 residues. CDR3 in amino acids: CASSSSGRGIDEQFF. In DNA, the CDR3 is TGCGCCAGCAGCTCTAGCGGGAGGGGTATCGATGAGCAGTTCTTC.

Comment on this clone: Other DNA sequences in the same sample also yield this CDR3. The genes are TRBV7-2 and TRBJ2-5, with D perhaps TRBD1 (5 bases). The CDR3 extends over 11 amino acids. Trimming took off 4 bases at V and 5 bases at J, with 5 bases between the two ends. Germline CDR1 is SGHTA and CDR2 is FQGNSA. The CDR3 sequence: CASSSGETQYF. The CDR3, as DNA: TGTGCCAGCAGCTCAGGGGAGACCCAGTACTTC.

The chain carries TRBV29-1 and TRBJ1-3, with TRBD1 as a possible D gene (6 bases). Germline V gives CDR1 SQVTM, CDR2 ANQGSEA. V lost 5 bases and J lost 3, with 17 bases in between. The length of the CDR3 is 15 residues. Here the CDR3 reads CSVRKQGPSGNTIYF. The CDR3 coding sequence is TGCAGCGTTAGGAAACAGGGACCCAGTGGAAACACCATATATTTT.

This chain joins TRBV6-5 and TRBJ1-4; possible D gene TRBD1, 5 bases. V shed 2 bases and J shed 4 bases, with 14 bases lying between them. This CDR3 is 16 amino acids long. CDR1 MNHEY and CDR2 SVGAGI come from the germline V gene. The CDR3 region is CASSYRQGAFNEKLFF. The CDR3 DNA reads TGTGCCAGCAGTTACAGGCAGGGAGCTTTTAATGAAAAACTGTTTTTT.

This chain links TRBV10-3 with TRBJ2-3; a weak D match, TRBD2 (5 bases). The ends were cut back, 2 bases at V and 0 bases at J, with 9 bases in the middle. The CDR3 extends over 15 amino acids. Germline V gene data show CDR1 as ENHRY and CDR2 as SYGVKD. The CDR3 loop reads CAISERAGSTDTQYF. DNA of the CDR3: TGTGCCATCAGTGAGAGGGCGGGCAGCACAGATACGCAGTATTTT.

The rearrangement links TRBV4-3 to TRBJ1-2; D gene ambiguous. Germline-derived CDR1 and CDR2 are LGHNA and YSLEER. The CDR3 consists of 19 residues. V lost 1 base and J lost 4, with 25 bases in between. The chain's CDR3 is CASSQGHMVQSYRGYGYTF. The DNA for the CDR3 is TGCGCCAGCAGCCAAGGACACATGGTGCAGTCCTACCGGGGCTATGGCTACACCTTC.

This clone showed up just once. The chain joins TRBV5-1 to TRBJ2-6; D is ambiguous. CDR3 length: 15 amino acids. Trimming cost V 5 bases and J 1 base, with 10 bases left between them. Germline-derived CDR1 and CDR2 are SGHRS and YFSETQ. The CDR3 nucleotides read TGCGCCAGCAGGCCATACAGTTCTGGGGCCAACGTCCTGACTTTC. This gives the protein CASRPYSSGANVLTF.

The CDR3 protein is CASSLWARRVSEKLFF. The CDR3 coding sequence is TGCGCCAGCAGCTTGTGGGCCAGACGGGTGAGTGAAAAACTGTTTTTT. This chain joins TRBV5-1 and TRBJ1-4, with D unclear. The V and J ends lost 1 base and 7 bases respectively, with 17 bases between them. The germline V gene has CDR1 SGHRS and CDR2 YFSETQ. This CDR3 has 16 amino acids. Filled out from reference TRBV5-1 and TRBJ1-4, the complete variable domain reads KAGVTQTPRYLIKTRGQQVTLSCSPISGHRSVSWYQQTPGQGLQFLFEYFSETQRNKGNFPGRFSGRQFSNSRSEMNVSTLELGDSALYLCASSLWARRVSEKLFFGSGTQLSVL.

V and J are TRBV27 and TRBJ1-2, with no clear D. Germline values: CDR1 MNHEY, CDR2 SMNVEV (reference sequence). The V and J ends lost 2 bases and 8 bases respectively, with 15 bases between them. CDR3 size: 14 residues. The CDR3 coding sequence is TGTGCCAGCAGTTTACGAAGGGAAGAGTGGGGCTACACCTTC. This encodes CASSLRREEWGYTF.

The chain carries TRBV23-1 and TRBJ1-1, with TRBD1 matching over 8 bases. TRBV23-1 is sorted into the ORF group, with uncertain function. V lost 5 bases, J lost 0 bases, and 17 bases stayed unmatched. The CDR3 is 19 amino acids. CDR3 in amino acids: CASSVRRPPDRAVNTEAFF. The CDR3 DNA reads as TGCGCCAGCAGTGTTAGACGCCCGCCGGACAGGGCGGTGAACACTGAAGCTTTCTTT.

The chain uses TRBV19 and TRBJ1-1, with TRBD1 matching 9 bases. Trimming cost V 5 bases and J 0 bases; bases outside gene matches: 13. Germline V gene lookup returns CDR1 LNHDA and CDR2 SQIVND (reference sequence). This CDR3 spans 18 amino acids. CDR3 region: CASSPATGGRRMNTEAFF. CDR3 nucleotide sequence: TGTGCCAGTAGTCCTGCGACAGGGGGAAGGCGCATGAACACTGAAGCTTTCTTT.

This chain joins TRBV7-9 and TRBJ2-3; D unclear. V was pared by 4 bases and J by 4 bases, with 3 bases between. The length of the CDR3 is 11 residues. Germline V gene sequence: CDR1 SEHNR, CDR2 FQNEAQ (reference sequence). CDR3 nucleotides: TGTGCCAGCAGCTCGGCAGATACGCAGTATTTT. Its protein is CASSSADTQYF.

The chain uses TRBV28 and TRBJ2-7; 7 nucleotides line up with TRBD2. J lost 7 bases, V lost 5 bases, and 14 bases had no gene match. Germline V gene data show CDR1 as MDHEN and CDR2 as SYDVKM. CDR3 size: 15 residues. CDR3 residues: CASSPPSGIGREQYF. The DNA for the CDR3 is TGTGCCAGCAGTCCCCCTAGCGGTATTGGGCGGGAGCAGTACTTC.

J is TRBJ2-3 and V is TRBV23-1; 10 bases fit TRBD1. TRBV23-1 is marked as an open reading frame, function uncertain. V lost 4 bases, J lost 4 bases, and 8 bases stayed unmatched. The CDR3 covers 16 residues. CDR3 in amino acids: CASSRNPGQGSDTQYF. The CDR3 DNA reads TGCGCCAGCAGTCGAAACCCGGGACAGGGGTCAGATACGCAGTATTTT.

The chain joins TRBV29-1 to TRBJ2-1, with a weak D call TRBD2 (5 bases). The CDR3 has 16 amino acids. Germline V gives CDR1 SQVTM, CDR2 ANQGSEA. Trimming shortened V by 1 base and J by 2 bases, and 15 bases separated the two germline ends. The CDR3 region has the DNA TGCAGCGTTGAAGGATTCCCCAGCGGAACCTACAATGAGCAGTTCTTC. Encoded protein: CSVEGFPSGTYNEQFF.

This chain uses TRBV4-2 with TRBJ2-2, with a tentative D call TRBD2 (5 bases). V was clipped by 0 bases and J by 8 bases, with 10 bases between them. The CDR3 length is 14 residues. The germline gives CDR1 LGHNA, CDR2 YNFKEQ. In DNA form, the CDR3 reads TGTGCCAGCAGCCAAGAACTTCGGGGAGGGGAGCTGTTTTTT. This encodes CASSQELRGGELFF.

This rearrangement joins TRBV28 to TRBJ2-7; 8 bases match TRBD2. Looked up from germline, CDR1 is MDHEN and CDR2 is SYDVKM. This CDR3 is 13 amino acids long. V dropped 3 bases and J dropped 2; count of bases not matched to a gene: 0. The CDR3 reads CASSLTSAYEQYF. The CDR3 DNA reads as TGTGCCAGCAGTTTGACTAGCGCCTACGAGCAGTACTTC.